A selection of T cell receptor beta chains follows, all from one sample in a study of OX40 agonist ivuxolimab in advanced cancers. Repertoires were generated with immunoSEQ multiplex PCR, while TCRdb's copy carries only in-frame clones and drops some. The sample carries about 48,000 clones, around nine tenths recorded once. Material: CD4+ or CD8+ T cells sorted from blood, obtained in a trial of the OX40 agonist ivuxolimab. Every receptor here comes from an adult with an advanced solid tumor such as melanoma, head and neck, liver or kidney cancer. Each CDR3 is given with its conserved first and last residue. The D gene is left open where the match is weak. Clone sizes are given selectively: once, few, many, or a class where the clone is expanded.

clone size: NA
V gene: TRBV2
J gene: TRBJ1-1
D gene: TRBD1
CDR3 DNA: TGTGCCAGCAGTGTAGTGACAGGGGGCTGGAACACTGAAGCTTTCTTT
CDR3 protein: CASSVVTGGWNTEAFF

clone size: NA
V gene: TRBV5-8
J gene: TRBJ2-7
D gene: NA
CDR3 DNA: TGTGCCAGCAGCTGGGGGTACTACGAGCAGTACTTC
CDR3 protein: CASSWGYYEQYF

clone size: NA
V gene: TRBV9
J gene: TRBJ2-1
D gene: TRBD2
CDR3 DNA: TGTGCCAGCAGCGCCGGGACTAGCGGGAGTAGTGACTACAATGAGCAGTTCTTC
CDR3 protein: CASSAGTSGSSDYNEQFF

clone size: NA
V gene: TRBV7-3
J gene: TRBJ2-2
D gene: TRBD2
CDR3 DNA: TGTGCCAGCAGCTCCGCCCGGCGGACTAGCGGGAACCCCACCGGGGAGCTGTTTTTT
CDR3 protein: CASSSARRTSGNPTGELFF

clone size: NA
V gene: TRBV29-1
J gene: TRBJ2-1
D gene: NA
CDR3 DNA: TGCAGCGTTGAGAAGAGATACAATGAGCAGTTCTTC
CDR3 protein: CSVEKRYNEQFF

clone size: NA
V gene: TRBV2
J gene: TRBJ2-5
D gene: NA
CDR3 DNA: TGTGCCAGCAGTGGGGGCGGTCAAGAGGCCCAGTACTTC
CDR3 protein: CASSGGGQEAQYF

clone size: few
V gene: TRBV5-6
J gene: TRBJ2-5
D gene: TRBD1
CDR3 DNA: TGTGCCAGCAGCTTCGGACAGGGGTACCAAGAGACCCAGTACTTC
CDR3 protein: CASSFGQGYQETQYF

clone size: NA
V gene: TRBV5-1
J gene: TRBJ2-5
D gene: TRBD2
CDR3 DNA: TGCGCCAGCAGCCTTGGACTAGCGGGAGAAGAGACCCAGTACTTC
CDR3 protein: CASSLGLAGEETQYF

clone size: NA
V gene: TRBV28
J gene: TRBJ2-3
D gene: NA
CDR3 DNA: TGTGCCAGCAGTGCTAGGGGGAGGGCCAGGGTTGGGACAGATACGCAGTATTTT
CDR3 protein: CASSARGRARVGTDTQYF

clone size: NA
V gene: TRBV28
J gene: TRBJ2-5
D gene: NA
CDR3 DNA: TGTGCCAGCAGTTTGGTCAGCCAAGAGACCCAGTACTTC
CDR3 protein: CASSLVSQETQYF

clone size: NA
V gene: TRBV11-3
J gene: TRBJ2-5
D gene: NA
CDR3 DNA: TGTGCCAGCAGGGCTAGGGGGCAAGAGACCCAGTACTTC
CDR3 protein: CASRARGQETQYF

clone size: NA
V gene: TRBV11-2
J gene: TRBJ2-5
D gene: NA
CDR3 DNA: TGTGCCAGCAGCTTAGATCCTGGAGGTTGGGAGACCCAGTACTTC
CDR3 protein: CASSLDPGGWETQYF

clone size: NA
V gene: TRBV29-1
J gene: TRBJ2-5
D gene: TRBD2
CDR3 DNA: TGCAGCCCCCGAGAGAGCGGTAGCGGGAGGGGAGAGACCCAGTACTTC
CDR3 protein: CSPRESGSGRGETQYF

clone size: few
V gene: TRBV27
J gene: TRBJ2-4
D gene: NA
CDR3 DNA: TGTGCCAGCCGGGGGACAGAAAACATTCAGTACTTC
CDR3 protein: CASRGTENIQYF

clone size: NA
V gene: TRBV6-5
J gene: TRBJ1-2
D gene: NA
CDR3 DNA: TGTGCCAGCAGTTTAGGGTTTGGGAACTATGGCTACACCTTC
CDR3 protein: CASSLGFGNYGYTF

clone size: once
V gene: TRBV11-1
J gene: TRBJ2-5
D gene: TRBD1
CDR3 DNA: TGTGCCAGCAACCGGGACAGAACCTACCAAGAGACCCAGTACTTC
CDR3 protein: CASNRDRTYQETQYF

clone size: NA
V gene: TRBV4-3
J gene: TRBJ1-4
D gene: NA
CDR3 DNA: TGCGCCAGCAGCCAAGATGGGGCTGGCGGGGAAAAACTGTTTTTT
CDR3 protein: CASSQDGAGGEKLFF

clone size: NA
V gene: TRBV5-5
J gene: TRBJ2-7
D gene: NA
CDR3 DNA: TGTGCCAGCAGCTTGGAATCCGGGGACTACGAGCAGTACTTC
CDR3 protein: CASSLESGDYEQYF

clone size: NA
V gene: TRBV27
J gene: TRBJ1-2
D gene: TRBD1
CDR3 DNA: TGTGCCAGCAGCCCGACAGGGGGCGATGGCTACACCTTC
CDR3 protein: CASSPTGGDGYTF

clone size: NA
V gene: TRBV27
J gene: TRBJ2-2
D gene: NA
CDR3 DNA: TGTGCCAGCAGTTTTTGGGGGGGGCGGACGAACACCGGGGAGCTGTTTTTT
CDR3 protein: CASSFWGGRTNTGELFF

clone size: NA
V gene: TRBV10-3
J gene: TRBJ1-1
D gene: NA
CDR3 DNA: TGTGCCATCAGTGACGGGGGTATAAACACTGAAGCTTTCTTT
CDR3 protein: CAISDGGINTEAFF

clone size: NA
V gene: TRBV5-1
J gene: TRBJ2-3
D gene: NA
CDR3 DNA: TGCGCCAGCAGGTCCGGTAGCACAGATACGCAGTATTTT
CDR3 protein: CASRSGSTDTQYF

clone size: NA
V gene: TRBV2
J gene: TRBJ1-3
D gene: NA
CDR3 DNA: TGTGCCAGCAGTGTCTGGACCCCGAGCTCTGGAAACACCATATATTTT
CDR3 protein: CASSVWTPSSGNTIYF

clone size: NA
V gene: TRBV27
J gene: TRBJ1-2
D gene: NA
CDR3 DNA: TGTGCCAGCAGTCCTACTTACGGGAATGGCTACACCTTC
CDR3 protein: CASSPTYGNGYTF

clone size: NA
V gene: TRBV28
J gene: TRBJ1-5
D gene: NA
CDR3 DNA: TGTGCCAGCAGTTTATACAGGGAGGCTAATCAGCCCCAGCATTTT
CDR3 protein: CASSLYREANQPQHF

clone size: NA
V gene: TRBV9
J gene: TRBJ2-2
D gene: NA
CDR3 DNA: TGTGCCAGCAGCGTAGAACGGAGGGTGAGCACCGGGGAGCTGTTTTTT
CDR3 protein: CASSVERRVSTGELFF

clone size: NA
V gene: TRBV29-1
J gene: TRBJ2-7
D gene: NA
CDR3 DNA: TGCAGCGTTGTGACCGGCGAATTGGGGTGGGAGCAGTACTTC
CDR3 protein: CSVVTGELGWEQYF

clone size: NA
V gene: TRBV9
J gene: TRBJ2-3
D gene: NA
CDR3 DNA: TGTGCCAGCAGCGCCCCGGGGGATACGCAGTATTTT
CDR3 protein: CASSAPGDTQYF

clone size: NA
V gene: TRBV9
J gene: TRBJ1-1
D gene: TRBD1
CDR3 DNA: TGTGCCAGCAGCTTAGGGGGCTTGAACACTGAAGCTTTCTTT
CDR3 protein: CASSLGGLNTEAFF

clone size: NA
V gene: TRBV19
J gene: TRBJ2-7
D gene: NA
CDR3 DNA: TGTGCCAGTAGTCCAGGGTCCTACGAGCAGTACTTC
CDR3 protein: CASSPGSYEQYF

clone size: NA
V gene: TRBV7-6
J gene: TRBJ1-5
D gene: NA
CDR3 DNA: TGTGCCAGTGGGGACGGTAGCAATCAGCCCCAGCATTTT
CDR3 protein: CASGDGSNQPQHF

clone size: NA
V gene: TRBV5-1
J gene: TRBJ2-2
D gene: TRBD2
CDR3 DNA: TGCGCCAGCAGCGTCGGGACTACCACCGGGGAGCTGTTTTTT
CDR3 protein: CASSVGTTTGELFF

clone size: NA
V gene: TRBV7-9
J gene: TRBJ1-2
D gene: NA
CDR3 DNA: TGTGCCAGCAGCCAAACCGCTAACTATGGCTACACCTTC
CDR3 protein: CASSQTANYGYTF

clone size: NA
V gene: TRBV27
J gene: TRBJ1-1
D gene: NA
CDR3 DNA: TGTGCCAGCAGTTTATGGGGTCTCGGGGGGAACACTGAAGCTTTCTTT
CDR3 protein: CASSLWGLGGNTEAFF

clone size: NA
V gene: TRBV28
J gene: TRBJ2-1
D gene: NA
CDR3 DNA: TGTGCCAGCAGTACCCCTACGACAGATTCCTACAATGAGCAGTTCTTC
CDR3 protein: CASSTPTTDSYNEQFF

clone size: NA
V gene: TRBV7-6
J gene: TRBJ2-2
D gene: NA
CDR3 DNA: TGTGCCAGCAGCTTTCCCCACCGCGGCGACACCGGGGAGCTGTTTTTT
CDR3 protein: CASSFPHRGDTGELFF

clone size: NA
V gene: TRBV7-9
J gene: TRBJ2-3
D gene: TRBD1
CDR3 DNA: TGTGCCAGCAGCCCCGGGCGAGCAGGGGGCCGGTCAGATACGCAGTATTTT
CDR3 protein: CASSPGRAGGRSDTQYF

clone size: NA
V gene: TRBV7-9
J gene: TRBJ1-1
D gene: NA
CDR3 DNA: TGTGCCAGCAGCTTAGCGCTTGGGGACCACACTGAAGCTTTCTTT
CDR3 protein: CASSLALGDHTEAFF

clone size: NA
V gene: TRBV4-3
J gene: TRBJ1-3
D gene: NA
CDR3 DNA: TGCGCCAGCAGCCAAGATCTTGTCTCGGGGACTGGAAACACCATATATTTT
CDR3 protein: CASSQDLVSGTGNTIYF

clone size: NA
V gene: TRBV5-1
J gene: TRBJ2-7
D gene: NA
CDR3 DNA: TGCGCCAGCAGCTTGATAGGCCGGGACGAGCAGTACTTC
CDR3 protein: CASSLIGRDEQYF

clone size: NA
V gene: TRBV7-6
J gene: TRBJ1-5
D gene: NA
CDR3 DNA: TGTGCCAGCAGCTTAGGGCCAAGACTAGGGAGCAATCAGCCCCAGCATTTT
CDR3 protein: CASSLGPRLGSNQPQHF

clone size: NA
V gene: TRBV27
J gene: TRBJ2-2
D gene: NA
CDR3 DNA: TGTGCCAGCAGTTTAGGCACCGGGGAGCTGTTTTTT
CDR3 protein: CASSLGTGELFF

clone size: NA
V gene: TRBV6-6
J gene: TRBJ2-1
D gene: TRBD2
CDR3 DNA: TGTGCCAGCAGTCCCGTGGCAGCGGGAGGTGCGAATGAGCAGTTCTTC
CDR3 protein: CASSPVAAGGANEQFF

clone size: NA
V gene: TRBV7-6
J gene: TRBJ1-2
D gene: TRBD1
CDR3 DNA: TGTGCCAGCAGCGTGACGTGGGGACAGGGTCTTGACGCGGATGGCTACACCTTC
CDR3 protein: CASSVTWGQGLDADGYTF

clone size: NA
V gene: TRBV28
J gene: TRBJ1-1
D gene: NA
CDR3 DNA: TGTGCCACAGCAGGGAGTGGGCCTGAAGCTTTCTTT
CDR3 protein: CATAGSGPEAFF

clone size: NA
V gene: TRBV27
J gene: TRBJ2-7
D gene: NA
CDR3 DNA: TGTGCCAGCAGTTCCTTAAGCTCCTACGAGCAGTACTTC
CDR3 protein: CASSSLSSYEQYF

clone size: once
V gene: TRBV9
J gene: TRBJ1-3
D gene: NA
CDR3 DNA: TGTGCCAGCAGCGTACTGACAGGAGGGGACACCATATATTTT
CDR3 protein: CASSVLTGGDTIYF

clone size: NA
V gene: TRBV7-6
J gene: TRBJ2-2
D gene: NA
CDR3 DNA: TGTGCCAGCAGCCCGGGTCGGGAGCTGTTTTTT
CDR3 protein: CASSPGRELFF

clone size: NA
V gene: TRBV4-1
J gene: TRBJ2-1
D gene: TRBD2
CDR3 DNA: TGCGCCAGCCCAAGCGGGGGGGCCTACAATGAGCAGTTCTTC
CDR3 protein: CASPSGGAYNEQFF

clone size: NA
V gene: TRBV21-1
J gene: TRBJ1-2
D gene: NA
CDR3 DNA: TGTGCCAGCAGCACTAAAAGGAAGGACAGTCGGGAGGGCTACACCTTC
CDR3 protein: CASSTKRKDSREGYTF

clone size: NA
V gene: TRBV28
J gene: TRBJ2-3
D gene: TRBD1
CDR3 DNA: TGTGCCAGCGGAGCAGGGGGCGCGGCAGATACGCAGTATTTT
CDR3 protein: CASGAGGAADTQYF

clone size: NA
V gene: TRBV5-1
J gene: TRBJ1-2
D gene: TRBD1
CDR3 DNA: TGCGCCAGCAGCTTGTTCGTCCGGGACAGGGGTAACTATGGCTACACCTTC
CDR3 protein: CASSLFVRDRGNYGYTF

clone size: NA
V gene: TRBV6-5
J gene: TRBJ2-2
D gene: NA
CDR3 DNA: TGTGCCAGCAGCCGTCAATACACCGGGGAGCTGTTTTTT
CDR3 protein: CASSRQYTGELFF